This is a list of T cell receptor beta chains from one sample in a study of blood T cell repertoires in COVID-19. Clones were sequenced by immunoSEQ multiplex PCR, and TCRdb holds only the in-frame ones, with some missing. This repertoire shows about 82,000 clones, approximately 81% found once; its top ten account for roughly 40%. Sequencing was carried out using peripheral blood. Source of these receptors: an elderly man with acute or convalescent COVID-19. Both conserved end residues are part of each CDR3. Each record gives: V gene, clone size, D gene, J gene, CDR3 DNA, CDR3 protein. A D gene is named only where the DNA matches it firmly. Clone size is not always given. Where it is, it says once, few, many or a class for expanded clones.

V: TRBV19; size: NA; D: TRBD2; J: TRBJ2-5; DNA: TGTGCCAGTAGTATAACTAGCGGGATGTGGGAGACCCAGTACTTC; CDR3: CASSITSGMWETQYF
V: TRBV28; size: NA; D: NA; J: TRBJ1-1; DNA: TGTGCCAGCAGTTTATACACTACGAACACTGAAGCTTTCTTT; CDR3: CASSLYTTNTEAFF
V: TRBV15; size: NA; D: TRBD1; J: TRBJ1-1; DNA: TGTGCCACCAGCAGAACGACAGGGGGCGTGACTGAAGCTTTCTTT; CDR3: CATSRTTGGVTEAFF
V: TRBV18; size: NA; D: NA; J: TRBJ2-6; DNA: TGTGCCAGCTCACCACGTGAAACAGGGAGTCTCTCTGGGGCCAACGTCCTGACTTTC; CDR3: CASSPRETGSLSGANVLTF
V: TRBV9; size: NA; D: NA; J: TRBJ2-7; DNA: TGTGCCAGCAGCGTAGTGCCCCAGGACTACGAGCAGTACTTC; CDR3: CASSVVPQDYEQYF
V: TRBV5-1; size: NA; D: TRBD2; J: TRBJ2-7; DNA: TGCGCCAGCAGCTTAGGGACTAGCGGGCTTTCCTACGAGCAGTACTTC; CDR3: CASSLGTSGLSYEQYF
V: TRBV7-7; size: NA; D: TRBD2; J: TRBJ2-1; DNA: TGTGCTAGCAGTTCGATACTAGCGGGAGACTACAATGAGCAGTTCTTC; CDR3: CASSSILAGDYNEQFF
V: TRBV30; size: NA; D: NA; J: TRBJ1-2; DNA: TGTGCCTGGAGGGGGCTACTCTATGGCTACACCTTC; CDR3: CAWRGLLYGYTF
V: TRBV7-8; size: NA; D: TRBD2; J: TRBJ2-2; DNA: TGTGCCAGCAGCTTAGATCTAGCGGCGAACACCGGGGAGCTGTTTTTT; CDR3: CASSLDLAANTGELFF
V: TRBV5-1; size: once; D: TRBD2; J: TRBJ2-7; DNA: TGCGCCAGCAGCTTCTCTAGCGGGGGATACTACGAGCAGTACTTC; CDR3: CASSFSSGGYYEQYF
V: TRBV27; size: NA; D: TRBD1; J: TRBJ2-4; DNA: TGTGCCAGCAGTGCTCAGGGACAGGGGACGGGGAACATTCAGTACTTC; CDR3: CASSAQGQGTGNIQYF
V: TRBV9; size: NA; D: NA; J: TRBJ1-6; DNA: TGTGCCAGCAGCGTGACGGGCTCCTATAATTCACCCCTCCACTTT; CDR3: CASSVTGSYNSPLHF
V: TRBV6-6; size: NA; D: NA; J: TRBJ1-5; DNA: TGTGCCACCCTTAGGAGGGGCGCATTATATCAGCCCCAGCATTTT; CDR3: CATLRRGALYQPQHF
V: TRBV3-1/TRBV3-2; size: few; D: NA; J: TRBJ1-6; DNA: TGTGCCAGCAGCCAAGTCGGGAATTCACCCCTCCACTTT; CDR3: CASSQVGNSPLHF
V: TRBV18; size: NA; D: TRBD1; J: TRBJ2-3; DNA: TGTGCCAGCTCACCCACAGGGGGCACAGATACGCAGTATTTT; CDR3: CASSPTGGTDTQYF
V: TRBV28; size: NA; D: NA; J: TRBJ1-2; DNA: TGTGCCAGCAGTCCAGCAAATACAGGGAACAATGGCTACACCTTC; CDR3: CASSPANTGNNGYTF
V: TRBV4-3; size: NA; D: NA; J: TRBJ2-1; DNA: TGCGCCAGCAGCCAAGATAGGAGCGGCTACAATGAGCAGTTCTTC; CDR3: CASSQDRSGYNEQFF
V: TRBV7-3; size: NA; D: NA; J: TRBJ2-5; DNA: TGTGCCAGCAGCTTGGGAGCGAGTGCGGGCCAAGAGACCCAGTACTTC; CDR3: CASSLGASAGQETQYF
V: TRBV2; size: NA; D: TRBD2; J: TRBJ2-1; DNA: TGTGCCAGCAGAGAAGCGGGAGGAAGCTACAATGAGCAGTTCTTC; CDR3: CASREAGGSYNEQFF
V: TRBV7-2; size: NA; D: TRBD1; J: TRBJ2-1; DNA: TGTGCCAGCAGCTTAGCGGGGGACAGGGGACTACGTTACAATGAGCAGTTCTTC; CDR3: CASSLAGDRGLRYNEQFF
V: TRBV11-2; size: NA; D: NA; J: TRBJ2-2; DNA: TGTGCCAGCAGCTCCCCCCGAACAGACACCGGGGAGCTGTTTTTT; CDR3: CASSSPRTDTGELFF
V: TRBV30; size: NA; D: NA; J: TRBJ1-6; DNA: TGTGCCTGGAGTCGGTTTGGCAGGGGACCTGAAGGCCCTACTTCACCCCTCCACTTT; CDR3: CAWSRFGRGPEGPTSPLHF
V: TRBV5-1; size: NA; D: TRBD1; J: TRBJ1-1; DNA: TGCGCCAGCAGCAGAGACAGGGGGAACACTGAAGCTTTCTTT; CDR3: CASSRDRGNTEAFF
V: TRBV7-2; size: NA; D: TRBD2; J: TRBJ2-1; DNA: TGTGCCAGCAGCCCGACTCCTAGCGGGAGGGCCAACTTCTACAATGAGCAGTTCTTC; CDR3: CASSPTPSGRANFYNEQFF
V: TRBV4-1; size: NA; D: NA; J: TRBJ1-2; DNA: TGCGCCTCCCACACCGCGGTGGGGACCGGGGGAAGCGGCTACACCTTC; CDR3: CASHTAVGTGGSGYTF
V: TRBV5-1; size: NA; D: TRBD2; J: TRBJ2-7; DNA: TGCGCCAGCAGCTTGGTACTAGCGGGAAACGAGCAGTACTTC; CDR3: CASSLVLAGNEQYF
V: TRBV28; size: NA; D: TRBD2; J: TRBJ2-1; DNA: TGTGCCAGCAGTTCCGATAGCGGGGTGACCTACAATGAGCAGTTCTTC; CDR3: CASSSDSGVTYNEQFF
V: TRBV6-2/TRBV6-3; size: NA; D: NA; J: TRBJ1-2; DNA: TGTGCCAGCAGTTCCCTGTGGGAGATCTATGGCTACACCTTC; CDR3: CASSSLWEIYGYTF
V: TRBV3-1/TRBV3-2; size: NA; D: NA; J: TRBJ2-1; DNA: TGTGCCAGCAGCCAGAGTACGACAGTCTACAATGAGCAGTTCTTC; CDR3: CASSQSTTVYNEQFF
V: TRBV5-8; size: NA; D: TRBD2; J: TRBJ2-5; DNA: TGTGCCAGCAGCTTGGGCAGGGATAGTAGCGGGACTGAGACCCAGTACTTC; CDR3: CASSLGRDSSGTETQYF
V: TRBV3-1/TRBV3-2; size: NA; D: NA; J: TRBJ2-7; DNA: TGTGCCAGCAGCCGGGGGAGGTTCGGCGAGCAGTACTTC; CDR3: CASSRGRFGEQYF
V: TRBV30; size: NA; D: NA; J: TRBJ1-2; DNA: TGTGCCTGGAGTGTACGGGTCGGCCTCTATTTAAGCTACACCTTC; CDR3: CAWSVRVGLYLSYTF
V: TRBV5-1; size: NA; D: TRBD1; J: TRBJ2-5; DNA: TGCGCCAGCAGCTTCAACACGGGACAGGTGAAAGAGACCCAGTACTTC; CDR3: CASSFNTGQVKETQYF
V: TRBV6-4; size: few; D: TRBD1; J: TRBJ2-1; DNA: TGTGCCAGCAGCGTGCCGGGACAGGGTCTCCCGATGTTCCCCTACAATGAGCAGTTCTTC; CDR3: CASSVPGQGLPMFPYNEQFF
V: TRBV20-1; size: NA; D: NA; J: TRBJ1-3; DNA: TGCAGTGCCATCAAAGGGGGGGGACTGTATTTT; CDR3: CSAIKGGGLYF
V: TRBV7-9; size: NA; D: TRBD1; J: TRBJ1-1; DNA: TGTGCCAGCAGCTTGGGACAGGGAGACACTGAAGCTTTCTTT; CDR3: CASSLGQGDTEAFF
V: TRBV11-2; size: NA; D: NA; J: TRBJ2-6; DNA: TGTGCCAGCAGCTTAGTTCCTCTGGCGAGCGTCGTCCTGACTTTC; CDR3: CASSLVPLASVVLTF
V: TRBV6-1; size: once; D: TRBD1; J: TRBJ1-5; DNA: TGTGCCAGCAGTGAAAGACAGGGACAGCCCCAGCATTTT; CDR3: CASSERQGQPQHF
V: TRBV2; size: NA; D: NA; J: TRBJ2-1; DNA: TGTGCCAGCGGGAGACGTGAGCAGTTCTTC; CDR3: CASGRREQFF
V: TRBV6-5; size: NA; D: NA; J: TRBJ1-1; DNA: TGTGCCAGCAGTTATAACAGGTGGGACACTGAAGCTTTCTTT; CDR3: CASSYNRWDTEAFF
V: TRBV27; size: NA; D: NA; J: TRBJ2-7; DNA: TGTGCCAGCAGTTCCCCCGACAGGCGCTCCTACGAGCAGTACTTC; CDR3: CASSSPDRRSYEQYF
V: TRBV5-1; size: NA; D: NA; J: TRBJ1-6; DNA: TGCGCCAGCGGGGGACAAGATAATTCACCCCTCCACTTT; CDR3: CASGGQDNSPLHF
V: TRBV4-3; size: NA; D: TRBD1; J: TRBJ1-4; DNA: TGCGCCAGCAGCCAAGACCTGCTGGGGCAGGGGGCAACTAATGAAAAACTGTTTTTT; CDR3: CASSQDLLGQGATNEKLFF